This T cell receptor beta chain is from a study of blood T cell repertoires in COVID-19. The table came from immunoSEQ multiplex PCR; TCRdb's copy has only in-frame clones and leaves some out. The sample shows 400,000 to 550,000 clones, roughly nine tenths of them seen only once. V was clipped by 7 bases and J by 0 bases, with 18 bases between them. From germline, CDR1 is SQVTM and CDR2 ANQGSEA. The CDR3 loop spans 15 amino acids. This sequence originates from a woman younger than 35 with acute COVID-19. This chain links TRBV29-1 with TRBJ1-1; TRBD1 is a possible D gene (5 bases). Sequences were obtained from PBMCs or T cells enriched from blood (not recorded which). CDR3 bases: TGCAGCGCCGACCTTGGAGGGGCCCTGAACACTGAAGCTTTCTTT. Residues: CSADLGGALNTEAFF.